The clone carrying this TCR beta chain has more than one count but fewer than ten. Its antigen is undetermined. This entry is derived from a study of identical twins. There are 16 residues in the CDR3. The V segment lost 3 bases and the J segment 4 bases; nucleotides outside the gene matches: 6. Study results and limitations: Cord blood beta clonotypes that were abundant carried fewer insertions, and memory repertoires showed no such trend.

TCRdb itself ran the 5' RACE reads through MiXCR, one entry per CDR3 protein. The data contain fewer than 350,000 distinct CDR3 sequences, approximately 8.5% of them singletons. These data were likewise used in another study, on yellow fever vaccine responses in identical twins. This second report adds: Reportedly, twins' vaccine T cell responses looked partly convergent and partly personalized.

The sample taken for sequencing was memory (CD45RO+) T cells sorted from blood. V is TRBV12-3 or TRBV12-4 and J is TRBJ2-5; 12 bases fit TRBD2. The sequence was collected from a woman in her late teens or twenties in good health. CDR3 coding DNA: TGTGCCAGCAGTTTGTGGGCTAGCGGGGGGGCAGAGACCCAGTACTTC. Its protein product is CASSLWASGGAETQYF.